These 20 T cell receptor beta chains originate from one sample sequenced in a study of blood T cell repertoires in COVID-19 (TCRdb year 2020). Library creation used the immunoSEQ multiplex PCR assay. What TCRdb holds here is the immuneACCESS table cut down to in-frame rearrangements. Part of the clones is not present; checked against another copy, under half of the missing clones reflect an unresolved V gene, and the others are unexplained. Here the sample has approximately 440,000 clones; about nine tenths occur a single time. The ten largest clonotypes hold around 13% of the sample. Sample: peripheral blood. The receptors stem from a woman aged 45-59 years with COVID-19, enrolled during active disease.

The V and J genes are TRBV5-1 and TRBJ2-3; D remains ambiguous. The CDR3 spans 13 residues. Germline CDR1 and CDR2: SGHRS and YFSETQ. The ends were cut back, 3 bases at V and 0 bases at J, with 5 bases in the middle. The CDR3, as DNA: TGCGCCAGCAGCTATTATAGCACAGATACGCAGTATTTT. As protein: CASSYYSTDTQYF.

This chain uses TRBV7-3 with TRBJ1-4; D is uncertain. Germline V lookup: CDR1 SGHTA, CDR2 FQGTGA. The CDR3 covers 13 residues. Deletions cut 1 base from V and 12 bases from J, with 12 bases between. The CDR3 DNA reads as TGTGCCAGCAGCTTAAGCCCGGGATGGGAACTGTTTTTT. Residues: CASSLSPGWELFF.

The gene calls are TRBV5-6 and TRBJ2-1, with 7 bases matching TRBD2. The germline V gene has CDR1 SGHDT and CDR2 YYEEEE. V trimming: 2 bases; J trimming: 1 base; junction bases outside the gene matches: 0. The CDR3 has 14 residues. CDR3 coding DNA: TGTGCCAGCAGCTTCGGGGGGTCCTACAATGAGCAGTTCTTC. Protein sequence: CASSFGGSYNEQFF.

The DNA of the CDR3 is TGTGCCAGCAGCGTCGGACAGGACTACGAGCAGTACTTC. Encoded protein: CASSVGQDYEQYF. The gene calls are TRBV9 and TRBJ2-7, with 7 bases that match TRBD1. The CDR3 loop spans 13 amino acids. The V and J ends lost 2 bases and 3 bases, in that order; junction bases with no gene match: 2. CDR1 SGDLS and CDR2 YYNGEE come from the germline V gene.

The table lists this clone with a count of one. The genes are TRBV11-3 and TRBJ1-4; 8 bases are a match to TRBD1. The CDR3 consists of 15 residues. The germline CDR1 and CDR2 sequences are SGHNT and YENEEA. The V gene end was trimmed by 7 bases and the J gene end by 3 bases; junction bases not matched to a gene: 7. This CDR3 is CASNRTGGSNEKLFF. The DNA for the CDR3 is TGTGCCAGCAACCGCACAGGGGGTTCTAATGAAAAACTGTTTTTT.

V is TRBV5-6 and J is TRBJ1-1, with a tentative D call TRBD1 (6 bases). Germline V gives CDR1 SGHDT, CDR2 YYEEEE. CDR3 length equals 16 residues. V was pared by 4 bases and J by 8 bases, with 24 bases between. CDR3 bases: TGTGCCAGCAGCCGGATCACGAGCGGGGGGGCCCTGGAAGCTTTCTTT. Amino acid sequence: CASSRITSGGALEAFF.

This rearrangement joins TRBV6-5 to TRBJ1-1; D remains ambiguous. V was shortened by 7 bases and J by 1 base, with 10 bases between the two germline ends. Per germline, CDR1 MNHEY and CDR2 SVGAGI. The CDR3 has 13 amino acids. The CDR3 DNA sequence: TGTGCCAGCATGGTTCGGGGGAACACTGAAGCTTTCTTT. The encoded protein is CASMVRGNTEAFF.

The sample holds one count of this clone. The chain recombines TRBV9 with TRBJ1-1; D remains unclear. Looked up from germline, CDR1 is SGDLS and CDR2 is YYNGEE. CDR3 length: 15 amino acids. V was pared by 3 bases and J by 4 bases, with 16 bases between. CDR3 bases: TGTGCCAGCAGCGCTAGGGATCGCGGGAGCACTGAAGCTTTCTTT. This translates into CASSARDRGSTEAFF.

This clone was detected many times. The chain employs TRBV5-3 and TRBJ1-5; the D is unclear. TRBV5-3 is noted as an ORF with a role that remains uncertain. Trimming cost V 2 bases and J 2 bases, with 14 bases left between them. The CDR3 runs to 16 residues. This chain's CDR3 is CARSFYGRWRNQPQHF. The CDR3 DNA is TGTGCCAGAAGCTTTTATGGCAGGTGGCGCAATCAGCCCCAGCATTTT.

This sequence joins TRBV13 and TRBJ1-6; 7 bases are shared with TRBD1. This CDR3 is built from 18 residues. Germline lookup yields CDR1 PRHDT and CDR2 FYEKMQ (reference sequence). Trimming at V came to 5 bases and at J to 5 bases, leaving 15 bases not matched to a gene. The CDR3 is CASSRGRDRLMDNSPLHF. The CDR3 region has the DNA TGTGCCAGCAGCCGCGGCCGGGACAGATTAATGGATAATTCACCCCTCCACTTT.

This chain connects TRBV6-6 to TRBJ2-5; 8 bases agree with TRBD2. The V and J ends lost 3 bases and 2 bases, in that order; junction bases with no gene match: 5. CDR1 is MNHNY, CDR2 SVGAGI, per germline (reference sequence). The CDR3 is made up of 15 amino acids. The CDR3, as DNA: TGTGCCAGCAGTTATCACTCGGGGGGGCAAGAGACCCAGTACTTC. It specifies CASSYHSGGQETQYF.

This clone has just one count. This chain joins TRBV2 and TRBJ2-7; D may be TRBD1 (5 bases). The germline V gene has CDR1 SNHLY and CDR2 FYNNEI. Trimming stripped 3 bases from V and 1 base from J, with 16 bases between. The CDR3 extends over 16 amino acids. CDR3 DNA sequence: TGTGCCAGCAGTGATTATCGTCAGGGTGTGTCCTACGAGCAGTACTTC. Translating it yields CASSDYRQGVSYEQYF.

This clone came up once. The chain employs TRBV30 and TRBJ2-1, with 9 bases fitting TRBD2. The CDR3 sequence is 14 residues long. The trim removed 0 bases at V and 6 bases at J, leaving 3 bases unmatched. Germline CDR1 and CDR2: GTSNPN and SVGIG (reference sequence). CDR3 nucleotide sequence: TGTGCCTGGAGTGTTAAAGCGGGGGGCAATGAGCAGTTCTTC. Its protein product is CAWSVKAGGNEQFF.

This rearrangement joins TRBV6-5 to TRBJ1-3, with D possibly being TRBD1 (5 bases). CDR1 is MNHEY, CDR2 SVGAGI, per germline. The CDR3 loop spans 15 amino acids. V was clipped by 6 bases and J by 2 bases, with 14 bases between them. In DNA form, the CDR3 reads TGTGCCAGCAGGGGAACGACAGTACCTGGAAACACCATATATTTT. Its translation is CASRGTTVPGNTIYF.

The gene calls are TRBV3-1 (or the pseudogene TRBV3-2) and TRBJ1-2, with D maybe TRBD1 (5 bases). Per germline, CDR1 LGHDT and CDR2 YNNKEL (reference sequence). The CDR3 loop spans 15 amino acids. V was trimmed by 1 base and J by 2 bases, leaving 11 bases between them. This CDR3 reads CASSQAAGGNYGYTF. In nucleotides, the CDR3 is TGTGCCAGCAGCCAAGCGGCGGGGGGGAACTATGGCTACACCTTC.

In its sample, this clone was seen once. The chain links TRBV5-1 to TRBJ2-3; 8 bases fit TRBD2. This CDR3 is 15 amino acids long. Germline V CDR1 and CDR2: SGHRS, YFSETQ. V shed 6 bases, J shed 6 bases, and the junction held 12 bases outside the gene matches. In nucleotides, the CDR3 is TGCGCCAGCAACTCGGACGGGACTAGATTGGATACGCAGTATTTT. Residues: CASNSDGTRLDTQYF.

V gene TRBV7-2 combines with J gene TRBJ2-1, with 10 nucleotides matching TRBD2. Germline V CDR1 and CDR2: SGHTA, FQGNSA. This CDR3 region has 14 residues. Losses at the gene ends were 5 bases for V and 3 bases for J; bases not matched to a gene: 1. In DNA, the CDR3 is TGTGCCAGCAGCCCTAGCGGGGGCTACAATGAGCAGTTCTTC. Protein: CASSPSGGYNEQFF.

V usage is TRBV4-1 and J usage is TRBJ1-2; possible D gene TRBD1, 5 bases. This CDR3 region has 15 residues. The V and J ends lost 0 bases and 4 bases respectively, with 12 bases between them. Germline lookup yields CDR1 MGHRA and CDR2 YSYEKL. CDR3 DNA: TGCGCCAGCAGCCAAGATGGCGGGGGTGCCTATGGCTACACCTTC. Amino acids: CASSQDGGGAYGYTF.

The gene calls are TRBV28 and TRBJ1-2; TRBD1 might be the D (5 bases). Germline V gene lookup returns CDR1 MDHEN and CDR2 SYDVKM. The CDR3 runs to 13 residues. V was pared by 10 bases and J by 6 bases, with 18 bases between. The CDR3 is CATRTTGRHGYTF. Written as DNA, the CDR3 is TGTGCCACCCGGACAACCGGAAGGCATGGCTACACCTTC.

The chain joins TRBV2 to TRBJ1-2; perhaps TRBD1 as D (6 bases). The CDR3 runs to 14 residues. Germline lookup yields CDR1 SNHLY and CDR2 FYNNEI. Between the trimmed V and J ends, which lost 8 bases and 4 bases, there was a span of 17 bases. CDR3 residues: CASFFSGTLYGYTF. Here the CDR3 DNA reads TGTGCCAGCTTCTTTTCCGGGACACTCTATGGCTACACCTTC.